This TCR beta chain was captured in a study of cytomegalovirus exposure and HLA in healthy donors (dated by TCRdb to 2017 to 2019). Turning to the overall study: A later analysis indicated that the 120 or so validation repertoires were generated on the platform also employed for the 670 or so repertoires of the first cohort. A separate validation cohort of some 130 different subjects was used in addition to the roughly 670-subject first cohort. To predict cytomegalovirus infection status, the study brought together high-throughput TCR immunosequencing, statistical association of individual TCRs with disease status, and machine learning. The aim of the study was to test whether cataloging public T cell receptors could identify signatures of past pathogen exposure.

Broad study findings and their caveats: All 120 or so repertoires were used to score co-occurrence in the validation cohort in a later analysis, because that analysis had no HLA typing for the cohort. Three of the identified cytomegalovirus-associated TCR beta chains were confirmed in vitro to be specific for cytomegalovirus antigens. Cytomegalovirus status was reported to be diagnosed by the classifier with high specificity and sensitivity in both the original and validation cohorts. It was suggested by the authors that the approach could potentially be generalized to other disease states and immunological phenotypes. Of the cluster scores, about 94% were above 0 in a later analysis, which found that TCRs clustered in the first cohort also tended to co-occur in the 120 or so validation repertoires. The study gave a list of more than 150 TCR beta chains associated with cytomegalovirus. Across donors, most TCR sequences were observed very rarely, whereas some public TCRs were present in many individuals.

Donors formed part of the validation cohort, which comprised over a hundred subjects and was distinct from the first cohort of under 850 subjects. Libraries were constructed by the immunoSEQ multiplex PCR assay. The paper's data handling went like this. A statistical classification framework was built for diagnosing cytomegalovirus status from the catalog of TCR beta chain sequences. TCRdb limited this immuneACCESS table to in-frame rearrangements with V and J called. A share of clones is missing; checked studies link under half to unresolved V genes, and the rest is unexplained. That table supplies the V and J calls and clone size; D and trimming were determined from the DNA. The sample table shows approximately 190,000 clones, and around four fifths are seen once. The ten largest clones add up to roughly 7.5% of the sample. This clone was picked up many times. Its target antigen remains unknown. No much larger clone exists at a distance of one base, and base qualities are not known.

This TCR came from a man aged 18 to 30 in good health and CMV-seropositive. Sequenced material: PBMCs.

The CDR3 here reads CASSLKTGAYEQYF. The DNA is TGTGCCAGCAGCTTAAAGACAGGGGCCTACGAGCAGTACTTC. The chain uses TRBV5-4 and TRBJ2-7; 8 of the junction bases match TRBD1. The junction shows trimming of 2 bases on V and 2 bases on J, and the gene matches do not reach 3 bases of it. From the germline V gene (reference sequence), CDR1 is SGHNT and CDR2 is YYREEE. There are 14 amino acids in the CDR3, from cysteine to phenylalanine inclusive. The CDR3 DNA has 42 bases and is translated from base 1.